These T cell receptor beta chains were read from a single sample in a study of blood T cells in healthy people across ages. TCRdb analysed the 5' RACE reads with MiXCR anew, one entry per CDR3 protein. The sample has roughly 1,500,000 distinct CDR3 sequences; approximately 38% are singletons. The specimen was blood. The receptors shown here come from a woman aged 18-30 years in good health. CDR3s include the opening cysteine and the closing phenylalanine or tryptophan. D genes are given only for firm matches. The size entry is marked missing in some rows and otherwise reads once, few, many or a size class.

size	V	D	J	DNA	CDR3
few	TRBV12-3/TRBV12-4	-	TRBJ2-6	TGTGCCAGCAGCCGGGGGCACTCTGGGGCCAACGTCCTGACTTTC	CASSRGHSGANVLTF
few	TRBV21-1	-	TRBJ1-2	TGTGCCAGCAGCCCTCGACAGGCTGGGGGCTATGGCTACACCTTC	CASSPRQAGGYGYTF
-	TRBV12-3/TRBV12-4	-	TRBJ1-1	TGTGCCAGCAGGCCGGGACAAATGAACACTGAAGCTTTCTTT	CASRPGQMNTEAFF
few	TRBV6-5	-	TRBJ2-1	TGTGCCAGCAAAAATCTAGATGAGCAGTTCTTC	CASKNLDEQFF
few	TRBV10-3	-	TRBJ2-3	TGTGCCATCAGTGATTTTGGAGGGACCACAGATACGCAGTATTTT	CAISDFGGTTDTQYF
-	TRBV7-9	TRBD2	TRBJ2-1	TGTGCCAGCAGCTCCCAAGGTAGCGGGAGGAACTCCTACAATGAGCAGTTCTTC	CASSSQGSGRNSYNEQFF
few	TRBV28	TRBD2	TRBJ2-7	TGTGCCAGCAGCGTGATTAGCGGGGGGGCCCTCTACGAGCAGTACTTC	CASSVISGGALYEQYF
few	TRBV5-1	-	TRBJ1-2	TGCGCCAGCAGCCCCTCAGGGGAGTATGGCTACACCTTC	CASSPSGEYGYTF
-	TRBV6-1	-	TRBJ2-5	TGTGCCAGCAGTGAGCTAGCGAAAAGGAATGAGCAGTACTTC	CASSELAKRNEQYF
once	TRBV6-2/TRBV6-3	-	TRBJ2-7	TGTGCCAGCAGTTACGCCCCCCTGTCCTACGAGCAGTACTTC	CASSYAPLSYEQYF
once	TRBV20-1	TRBD2	TRBJ2-1	TGCAGTGCTAGGGGTAGGGGAGGGCAAGAGACCCAGTTCTTC	CSARGRGGQETQFF